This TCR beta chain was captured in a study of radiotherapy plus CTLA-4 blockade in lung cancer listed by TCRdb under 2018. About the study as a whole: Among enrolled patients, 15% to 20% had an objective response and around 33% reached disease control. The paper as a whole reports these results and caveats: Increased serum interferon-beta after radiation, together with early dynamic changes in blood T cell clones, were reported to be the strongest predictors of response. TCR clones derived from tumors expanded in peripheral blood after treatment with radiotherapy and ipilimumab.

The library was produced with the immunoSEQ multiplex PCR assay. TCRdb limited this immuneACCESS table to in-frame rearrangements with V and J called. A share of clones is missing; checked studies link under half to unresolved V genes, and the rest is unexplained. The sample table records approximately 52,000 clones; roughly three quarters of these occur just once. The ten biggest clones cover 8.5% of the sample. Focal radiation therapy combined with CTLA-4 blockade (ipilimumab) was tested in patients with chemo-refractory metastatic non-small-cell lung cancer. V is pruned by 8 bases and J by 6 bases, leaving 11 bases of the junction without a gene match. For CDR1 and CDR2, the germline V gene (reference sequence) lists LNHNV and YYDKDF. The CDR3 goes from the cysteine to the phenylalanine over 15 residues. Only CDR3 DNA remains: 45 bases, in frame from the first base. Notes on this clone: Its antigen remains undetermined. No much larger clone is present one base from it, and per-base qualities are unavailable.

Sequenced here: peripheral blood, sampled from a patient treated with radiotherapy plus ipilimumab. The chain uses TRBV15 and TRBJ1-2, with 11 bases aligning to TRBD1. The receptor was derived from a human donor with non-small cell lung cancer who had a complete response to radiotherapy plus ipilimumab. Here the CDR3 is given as CATLPDRGRINGYTF. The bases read TGTGCCACCCTTCCGGACAGGGGGCGCATCAATGGCTACACCTTC.